This T cell receptor beta chain was captured in a study of CD8 T cells in Susac syndrome. The authors carried out high-throughput sequencing of TCR beta. They applied it to CD8+ and CD4+ T cells obtained from blood. TEMRA cells were enriched by FACS, and CD4+ and CD8+ T cells were negatively isolated. The V gene lost 1 base and the J gene lost 1 base, with 8 bases spanning the gap. This CDR3 is 15 amino acids long. Germline CDR1 MGHRA, CDR2 YSYEKL. Reverse transcription of roughly 0.5 to 1 ug RNA was carried out with random hexamers. Via MiXCR, TCRdb re-called the immunoSEQ multiplex PCR reads, giving one row per CDR3 protein. The data hold about 400,000 distinct CDR3 sequences, with 85% to 90% observed a single time.

The sequencing input was CD8+ T cells from PBMCs. The rearrangement uses TRBV4-1 and TRBJ1-5; D gene ambiguous. The receptor comes from a human donor with multiple sclerosis. The CDR3 nucleotides are TGCGCCAGCAGCCAAGCGCCGACGAGCAATCAGCCCCAGCATTTT. Its protein is CASSQAPTSNQPQHF.